This T cell receptor (beta chain) was retrieved from a study of blood T cell repertoires in COVID-19. On the study more broadly: Samples representing acute and convalescent COVID-19 were sourced from the United States, Italy and Spain. In each case, the material was cDNA or gDNA derived from T cells, B-cell-depleted T cells, or PBMCs.

TCRdb keeps only in-frame clones here, not all; method: immunoSEQ multiplex PCR. The sample lists some 190,000 clones; 70% to 85% were seen once. Seattle's enrolled individuals joined amid active infection and were then monitored longitudinally. This CDR3 is built from 16 residues. In germline, CDR1 is MDHEN, CDR2 SYDVKM. J was trimmed by 1 base and V by 6 bases; bases with no gene match: 7. The sequence was collected from a woman of 80 years or more with COVID-19, enrolled during active disease. The chain recombines TRBV28 with TRBJ1-1; the match to TRBD1 covers 11 bases. The specimen sequenced was peripheral blood. The CDR3 here is CASSLLGTGGNTEAFF. DNA of the CDR3: TGTGCCAGCAGCCTATTAGGGACAGGGGGGAACACTGAAGCTTTCTTT.